This is a list of T cell receptor beta chains from one sample in a study of T cells in narcolepsy. The protocol was immunoSEQ multiplex PCR, while the TCRdb copy is restricted to in-frame clones and leaves out a portion. The sample lists about 18,000 clones; over 60% were seen once. The specimen was CD45RA- memory CD8+ T cells from PBMCs. The receptors were sampled from a human donor with narcolepsy. Each CDR3 is given with its conserved first and last residue. Fields, in order: V gene, D gene, J gene, clone size, CDR3 DNA, CDR3 protein. The D gene is left open where the match is weak. Expanded clones get a size class; other rows say once, few or many, or leave the size out.

v_call: TRBV4-1
d_call: NA
j_call: TRBJ1-2
clone_size: NA
cdr3_nt: TGCGCCAGCAGCCAAGTTCGTCGAAGCGATGGCTACACCTTC
cdr3_aa: CASSQVRRSDGYTF

v_call: TRBV19
d_call: NA
j_call: TRBJ2-3
clone_size: NA
cdr3_nt: TGTGCCGCCTCTTCCTATAGCACAGATACGCAGTATTTT
cdr3_aa: CAASSYSTDTQYF

v_call: TRBV14
d_call: NA
j_call: TRBJ2-1
clone_size: NA
cdr3_nt: TGTGCCAGCAGCCAGACTAGTGGTTCCTACAATGAGCAGTTCTTC
cdr3_aa: CASSQTSGSYNEQFF

v_call: TRBV5-6
d_call: NA
j_call: TRBJ1-2
clone_size: NA
cdr3_nt: TGTGCCAGCAGCAGACAGGAGCTCTATGGCTACACCTTC
cdr3_aa: CASSRQELYGYTF

v_call: TRBV27
d_call: NA
j_call: TRBJ2-2
clone_size: once
cdr3_nt: TGTGCCAGCAGTCAGGGGAACACCGGGGAGCTGTTTTTT
cdr3_aa: CASSQGNTGELFF

v_call: TRBV5-6
d_call: NA
j_call: TRBJ2-2
clone_size: NA
cdr3_nt: TGTGCCAGCAGCCCTCGGTCGAACACCGGGGAGCTGTTTTTT
cdr3_aa: CASSPRSNTGELFF

v_call: TRBV7-9
d_call: NA
j_call: TRBJ2-1
clone_size: NA
cdr3_nt: TGTGCCAGCAGGGACACTATTGACCGGGACAATGAGCAGTTCTTC
cdr3_aa: CASRDTIDRDNEQFF

v_call: TRBV9
d_call: NA
j_call: TRBJ1-1
clone_size: NA
cdr3_nt: TGTGCCAGCAGCCCCTGGGGTAGGGACACTGAAGCTTTCTTT
cdr3_aa: CASSPWGRDTEAFF

v_call: TRBV7-9
d_call: NA
j_call: TRBJ1-4
clone_size: NA
cdr3_nt: TGTGCCAGCAGCCAGTTCAGGGTCACTAATGAAAAACTGTTTTTT
cdr3_aa: CASSQFRVTNEKLFF

v_call: TRBV13
d_call: NA
j_call: TRBJ1-1
clone_size: NA
cdr3_nt: TGTGCCAGCAGCGAATTTCAGGCCGACACTGAAGCTTTCTTT
cdr3_aa: CASSEFQADTEAFF

v_call: TRBV2
d_call: NA
j_call: TRBJ1-5
clone_size: NA
cdr3_nt: TGTGCCAGCAGTGACGCTCCAGATAGCAATCAGCCCCAGCATTTT
cdr3_aa: CASSDAPDSNQPQHF

v_call: TRBV7-3
d_call: TRBD1
j_call: TRBJ1-1
clone_size: few
cdr3_nt: TGTGCCAGCAGCTCCACAGGGGCACGGAACACTGAAGCTTTCTTT
cdr3_aa: CASSSTGARNTEAFF

v_call: TRBV19
d_call: NA
j_call: TRBJ1-5
clone_size: NA
cdr3_nt: TGTGCCAGTAGTATGTGGGGGGATCAGCCCCAGCATTTT
cdr3_aa: CASSMWGDQPQHF

v_call: TRBV14
d_call: NA
j_call: TRBJ2-1
clone_size: NA
cdr3_nt: TGTGCCAGCAGCCAGGTAGGGCCCAATGAGCAGTTCTTC
cdr3_aa: CASSQVGPNEQFF

v_call: TRBV9
d_call: TRBD2
j_call: TRBJ2-3
clone_size: NA
cdr3_nt: TGTGCCAGCAGCGACCGACTAGCGGGAACAGATACGCAGTATTTT
cdr3_aa: CASSDRLAGTDTQYF

v_call: TRBV11-2
d_call: TRBD2
j_call: TRBJ2-3
clone_size: NA
cdr3_nt: TGTGCCAGCAGCCCGGGACTAGCGGGGAGGATCACAGATACGCAGTATTTT
cdr3_aa: CASSPGLAGRITDTQYF

v_call: TRBV28
d_call: NA
j_call: TRBJ2-7
clone_size: NA
cdr3_nt: TGTGCCAGCAGTTTATGGCAGGTGTCCTACGAGCAGTACTTC
cdr3_aa: CASSLWQVSYEQYF

v_call: TRBV10-2
d_call: NA
j_call: TRBJ1-2
clone_size: NA
cdr3_nt: TGCGCCAGCAGTGACCGACAGGAAATTGGTGGCTACACCTTC
cdr3_aa: CASSDRQEIGGYTF

v_call: TRBV5-6
d_call: NA
j_call: TRBJ2-1
clone_size: NA
cdr3_nt: TGTGCCAGCAGCTTACCGGGGGACGTAAGTGAGCAGTTCTTC
cdr3_aa: CASSLPGDVSEQFF

v_call: TRBV27
d_call: NA
j_call: TRBJ2-4
clone_size: large
cdr3_nt: TGTGCCAGCAGGGCCAAAAACATTCAGTACTTC
cdr3_aa: CASRAKNIQYF